A single sample gave rise to the 28 T cell receptor beta chains below, sequenced in a study of blood T cell repertoires in COVID-19. Clones were read by immunoSEQ multiplex PCR, and TCRdb kept only the in-frame ones, dropping some. The repertoire holds fewer than 250,000 clones, with 70% to 90% as singletons. The specimen was peripheral blood. These receptor sequences come from a woman aged 40 to 50 with acute or convalescent COVID-19.

V is TRBV2 and J is TRBJ2-7; 8 nucleotides line up with TRBD2. This CDR3 comprises 15 residues. V shed 8 bases and J 0 bases; nucleotides not matched to a gene: 9. Germline V gene sequence: CDR1 SNHLY, CDR2 FYNNEI. CDR3 region: CASLGLAGSSYEQYV. CDR3 nucleotides: TGTGCCAGCTTGGGGCTAGCGGGCAGCTCCTACGAGCAGTACGTC.

V usage is TRBV15 and J usage is TRBJ1-1, with no clear D. Germline-derived CDR1 and CDR2 are LNHNV and YYDKDF (reference sequence). V lost 5 bases and J 1 base, leaving 11 bases between the germline ends. This CDR3 is built from 14 residues. The CDR3 DNA is TGTGCCACCAGCCGGGGATCAGGGAACACTGAAGCTTTCTTT. Encoded protein: CATSRGSGNTEAFF.

The chain combines TRBV30 with TRBJ2-5; D may be TRBD2 (5 bases). V was trimmed by 0 bases and J by 2 bases, leaving 10 bases between them. This CDR3 is built from 14 residues. Germline CDR1 reads GTSNPN; CDR2 reads SVGIG (reference sequence). CDR3 amino acids: CAWSVLGLQETQYF. CDR3 DNA: TGTGCCTGGAGTGTACTAGGCCTGCAAGAGACCCAGTACTTC.

The V call is TRBV4-1, the J call TRBJ1-1, with a weak D call TRBD1 (5 bases). The length of the CDR3 is 16 residues. Germline CDR1 is MGHRA and CDR2 is YSYEKL. Trimming left V 8 bases short and J 1 base short, with 20 bases between. As DNA, the CDR3 is TGCGCCAGCGTTCCAGGGTCTGGGCTGGAGAACACTGAAGCTTTCTTT. This translates into CASVPGSGLENTEAFF.

This sequence joins TRBV7-9 and TRBJ1-2; a possible D gene is TRBD1 (6 bases). V was pared by 5 bases and J by 8 bases, with 12 bases between. Germline lookup yields CDR1 SEHNR and CDR2 FQNEAQ (reference sequence). CDR3 length equals 12 residues. CDR3 nucleotides: TGTGCCAGCAGCGGAACAGGGAACGGCTACACCTTC. Translating gives CASSGTGNGYTF.

This chain joins TRBV9 and TRBJ2-1; possible D gene TRBD2, 5 bases. CDR3 length: 17 residues. Trimming took off 3 bases at V and 1 base at J, with 17 bases between the two ends. Germline-derived CDR1 and CDR2 are SGDLS and YYNGEE. CDR3 region: CASSAQISPGSYNEQFF. The CDR3 DNA reads TGTGCCAGCAGCGCTCAGATATCCCCGGGGTCCTACAATGAGCAGTTCTTC. Using reference TRBV9 and TRBJ2-1 for the parts outside the CDR3, the full variable domain is DSGVTQTPKHLITATGQRVTLRCSPRSGDLSVYWYQQSLDQGLQFLIQYYNGEERAKGNILERFSAQQFPDLHSELNLSSLELGDSALYFCASSAQISPGSYNEQFFGPGTRLTVL.

In DNA, the CDR3 is TGTGCCAGCAGTCCCCTTGGGCGAGGCTACACCTTC. It specifies CASSPLGRGYTF. V and J are TRBV27 and TRBJ1-2; D is unclear. Looked up from germline, CDR1 is MNHEY and CDR2 is SMNVEV (reference sequence). The CDR3 contains 12 residues. Trimming took 5 bases from V and 8 from J, leaving 12 bases between them.

The chain employs TRBV18 and TRBJ1-2; D gene unclear. V was pared by 4 bases and J by 0 bases, with 15 bases between. The CDR3 loop spans 16 amino acids. Per the germline V gene, CDR1 is KGHSH and CDR2 is LQKENI. CDR3 loop: CASSLETPGTNYGYTF. CDR3 nucleotide sequence: TGTGCCAGCTCACTGGAAACCCCGGGGACTAACTATGGCTACACCTTC.

V and J are TRBV24-1 and TRBJ1-2; weak D call: TRBD1 (6 bases). CDR1 is KGHDR, CDR2 SFDVKD, per germline. This CDR3 is built from 15 residues. The V and J ends lost 5 bases and 8 bases respectively, with 20 bases between them. The CDR3 protein is CATSGGPGAVTGYTF. CDR3 DNA: TGTGCCACCAGTGGGGGGCCAGGGGCCGTAACGGGCTACACCTTC.

On this clone itself: This same CDR3 is encoded by further DNA sequences in the sample. J is TRBJ1-1 and V is TRBV6-5, with D unclear. The V gene's germline CDR1 is MNHEY and CDR2 SVGAGI. V lost 3 bases and J 1 base, leaving 6 bases between the germline ends. The CDR3 length is 13 residues. CDR3: CASSYSRNTEAFF. CDR3 sequence (DNA): TGTGCCAGCAGTTATAGTAGGAACACTGAAGCTTTCTTT.

In this sample, this clone turned up once. The CDR3 nucleotides are TGCGCCAGCAGCTTGGGCCGCCTTACAGGGAACACTGAAGCTTTCTTT. Translation gives CASSLGRLTGNTEAFF. The chain carries TRBV5-1 and TRBJ1-1; weak D call: TRBD1 (5 bases). The CDR3 is 16 amino acids. V shed 0 bases and J shed 1 base, with 13 bases lying between them. Germline-derived CDR1 and CDR2 are SGHRS and YFSETQ.

The chain carries TRBV7-9 and TRBJ1-2; possible D gene TRBD1, 6 bases. Germline CDR1 and CDR2: SEHNR and FQNEAQ (reference sequence). The CDR3 runs to 14 residues. V shed 5 bases and J shed 5 bases, with 15 bases lying between them. The CDR3 loop is CASSPGQLSYGYTF. CDR3 in DNA: TGTGCCAGCAGCCCCGGACAGCTCAGTTATGGCTACACCTTC.

The J gene is TRBJ1-2, the V gene TRBV29-1; tentative D call: TRBD1 (5 bases). The V end was cut by 5 bases, the J end by 8 bases, with 18 bases between. In germline, CDR1 is SQVTM, CDR2 ANQGSEA. The CDR3 sequence is 13 residues long. The CDR3 nucleotides read TGCAGCGTTAAGGCAGGGATGGGACTAGGCTACACCTTC. It translates to CSVKAGMGLGYTF.

The chain recombines TRBV10-3 with TRBJ2-2, with D perhaps matching TRBD1 (5 bases). CDR1 and CDR2 (germline): ENHRY, SYGVKD. The CDR3 has 13 residues. Trimming took off 10 bases at V and 3 bases at J, with 12 bases between the two ends. CDR3 in DNA: TGTGCCACAACCGCCAGGGACACCGGGGAGCTGTTTTTT. Translation: CATTARDTGELFF.

The rearrangement links TRBV19 to TRBJ1-2; 7 positions match TRBD1. Germline assignment: CDR1 LNHDA and CDR2 SQIVND (reference sequence). Trimming took 6 bases from V and 0 from J; bases not matched to a gene: 10. This CDR3 is 16 amino acids long. CDR3 region: CASSPGQSLANYGYTF. CDR3 nucleotide sequence: TGTGCCAGTAGCCCGGGACAGTCTTTAGCTAACTATGGCTACACCTTC.

Concerning this clone: Other nucleotide sequences in the sample specify the same CDR3. This CDR3 is CASTQGQNTEAFF. CDR3 DNA sequence: TGTGCCAGCACCCAGGGACAGAACACTGAAGCTTTCTTT. This chain joins TRBV2 and TRBJ1-1; a possible D gene is TRBD1 (6 bases). This CDR3 contains 13 residues. In germline, CDR1 is SNHLY, CDR2 FYNNEI. Trimming left V 7 bases short and J 1 base short, with 10 bases between.

CDR3 in amino acids: CASSTRQGAGNQPQHF. The CDR3 DNA reads TGTGCCAGCAGTACCCGACAGGGGGCAGGCAATCAGCCCCAGCATTTT. V usage is TRBV28 and J usage is TRBJ1-5; 10 positions agree with TRBD1. The V segment lost 5 bases and the J segment 2 bases; nucleotides outside the gene matches: 6. This CDR3 is built from 16 residues. Per the germline V gene, CDR1 is MDHEN and CDR2 is SYDVKM.

The rearrangement joins TRBV7-2 to TRBJ1-3; 9 bases match TRBD1. The V and J ends lost 3 bases and 3 bases, in that order; junction bases with no gene match: 6. The CDR3 runs 16 residues. Germline CDR1 is SGHTA and CDR2 is FQGNSA. DNA of the CDR3: TGTGCCAGCAGCTTCACCGGGACAGGGCTTGGAAACACCATATATTTT. This sequence encodes CASSFTGTGLGNTIYF.

This chain uses TRBV2 with TRBJ2-7; D possibly corresponds to TRBD2 (6 bases). The length of the CDR3 is 13 residues. Germline-derived CDR1 and CDR2 are SNHLY and FYNNEI. The V end was cut by 7 bases, the J end by 9 bases, with 19 bases between. This CDR3 is CASTDVPLGGQYV. The CDR3 DNA sequence: TGTGCCAGCACCGACGTTCCCCTCGGGGGGCAGTACGTC.

The J gene is TRBJ1-2, the V gene TRBV12-3 or TRBV12-4; tentatively, D is TRBD1 (5 bases). V lost 6 bases and J lost 2, with 10 bases in between. The CDR3 is 13 residues long. The chain's CDR3 is CASRTDRNYGYTF. The CDR3, as DNA: TGTGCCAGCAGGACAGATCGCAACTATGGCTACACCTTC.

This clone has just a few counts. This chain connects TRBV11-1 to TRBJ2-4; 13 positions agree with TRBD2. Germline V gene data show CDR1 as SGHAT and CDR2 as FQDESV (reference sequence). The junction had 10 bases not matched to a gene; V was cut back by 6 bases and J by 8 bases. CDR3 length: 16 residues. The CDR3 spells CASSQGTSGAGDIQYF. CDR3 nucleotides: TGTGCCAGCAGTCAAGGGACTAGCGGGGCCGGGGACATTCAGTACTTC.

The J gene is TRBJ1-5, the V gene TRBV5-1; 10 nucleotides line up with TRBD1. CDR1 and CDR2 (germline): SGHRS, YFSETQ. V was clipped by 4 bases and J by 2 bases; unmatched bases: 3. The CDR3 sequence is 15 residues long. The CDR3 sequence is CASSQGTGGNQPQHF. The DNA for the CDR3 is TGCGCCAGCAGCCAAGGGACAGGGGGCAATCAGCCCCAGCATTTT.

The chain is built from TRBV7-2 and TRBJ2-1; 7 positions match TRBD2. This CDR3 spans 16 amino acids. The J segment lost 4 bases and the V segment lost 1 base, leaving 7 bases of the junction unmatched. From germline, CDR1 is SGHTA and CDR2 FQGNSA. CDR3 in amino acids: CASSLGPAGIYNEQFF. In DNA form, the CDR3 reads TGTGCCAGCAGCTTAGGTCCAGCGGGGATATACAATGAGCAGTTCTTC.

The chain recombines TRBV4-2 with TRBJ2-1; TRBD2 matches 13 bases. CDR1 and CDR2 from the germline V gene are LGHNA and YNFKEQ. With V trimmed by 1 base and J by 10 bases, 1 base remained unmatched. This CDR3 is built from 14 residues. CDR3 residues: CASSQGTSGGEQFF. The CDR3 coding sequence is TGTGCCAGCAGCCAAGGGACTAGCGGGGGAGAGCAGTTCTTC.

This clone was picked up a small number of times. The chain has TRBV4-1 and TRBJ1-3; D not resolved. The CDR3 consists of 18 residues. Trimming shortened V by 1 base and J by 2 bases, and 18 bases separated the two germline ends. Germline-derived CDR1 and CDR2 are MGHRA and YSYEKL. The CDR3 protein is CASSQGAKSFTAGNTIYF. The CDR3 nucleotides read TGCGCCAGCAGCCAAGGGGCCAAGAGCTTCACGGCTGGAAACACCATATATTTT.

The J gene is TRBJ1-2, the V gene TRBV6-5; 7 nucleotides match TRBD1. The germline V gene encodes CDR1 MNHEY and CDR2 SVGAGI. The V segment lost 6 bases and the J segment 3 bases; nucleotides outside the gene matches: 7. The CDR3 has 14 residues. The CDR3 DNA is TGTGCCAGCAGCCAAACAGGGGACTACTATGGCTACACCTTC. Amino acid sequence: CASSQTGDYYGYTF.

The chain employs TRBV11-2 and TRBJ1-1, with 9 bases that match TRBD1. This CDR3 comprises 16 residues. Trimming removed 3 bases from V and 0 bases from J; junction bases left unmatched: 5. Germline V gene lookup returns CDR1 SGHAT and CDR2 FQNNGV. The CDR3 loop is CASSFRTGAVNTEAFF. In DNA, the CDR3 is TGTGCCAGCAGCTTCCGGACAGGGGCGGTGAACACTGAAGCTTTCTTT.

The rearrangement joins TRBV7-8 to TRBJ1-2, with 9 nucleotides matching TRBD1. Germline-derived CDR1 and CDR2 are SGHVS and FQNEAQ. The V and J ends lost 4 bases and 3 bases, in that order; junction bases with no gene match: 9. This CDR3 is built from 16 residues. The DNA of the CDR3 is TGTGCCAGCAGCTCCGTGGGGACAGGGTGGGACTATGGCTACACCTTC. The encoded protein is CASSSVGTGWDYGYTF.